This T cell receptor (beta chain) was obtained from a study of sequential checkpoint blockade in melanoma. Study at large: Arm A got nivolumab then ipilimumab; arm B the reverse, 1:1.

Measured with immunoSEQ multiplex PCR; TCRdb has only the in-frame clones, and not every one. The sample lists 8,400 or so clones, approximately 77% occurring once. The length of the CDR3 is 14 residues. The V and J ends lost 5 bases and 9 bases, in that order; junction bases with no gene match: 9. The germline gives CDR1 MNHEY, CDR2 SMNVEV (reference sequence). Treatment of the sample: randomized to nivolumab then ipilimumab (arm A) or the reverse (arm B). The chain is built from TRBV27 and TRBJ2-1, with 8 nucleotides matching TRBD1. This TCR came from a human donor with melanoma. The sample was CD8+ T cells sorted from blood (inferred from file names), taken from a patient given nivolumab and ipilimumab in sequence. This CDR3 reads CASSAGQGESEQFF. The CDR3 bases are TGTGCCAGCAGTGCCGGACAGGGAGAAAGTGAGCAGTTCTTC.